This T cell receptor beta chain was captured in a study of naive and memory T cell subsets. Study-wide findings and caveats: This RNA-based method may be sensitive to activation-related transcript changes.

Germline values: CDR1 SEHNR, CDR2 FQNEAQ (reference sequence). The CDR3 has 12 amino acids. Deletions cut 4 bases from V and 2 bases from J, with 6 bases between. The SP2 primer and nested alpha and beta constant region primers amplified ligated cDNA in four rounds. TCRdb ran MiXCR on the 5' RACE reads and lists one entry per CDR3 protein. Here the sample spans 55,000 to 65,000 distinct CDR3 sequences, less than 10% being singletons. This clonotype has ten or more counts. The target antigen is unknown. The library had UMIs added by 3' ligation of an oligonucleotide to TCR cDNA. Reverse transcription used DNase-treated unsorted total RNA, aiming for roughly 1 to 1,100 ng.

This rearrangement joins TRBV7-9 to TRBJ2-7; D is ambiguous. The source is a female donor in good health. This CDR3 is CASSSGPYEQYF. Here the CDR3 DNA reads TGTGCCAGCAGCTCCGGTCCCTACGAGCAGTACTTC.